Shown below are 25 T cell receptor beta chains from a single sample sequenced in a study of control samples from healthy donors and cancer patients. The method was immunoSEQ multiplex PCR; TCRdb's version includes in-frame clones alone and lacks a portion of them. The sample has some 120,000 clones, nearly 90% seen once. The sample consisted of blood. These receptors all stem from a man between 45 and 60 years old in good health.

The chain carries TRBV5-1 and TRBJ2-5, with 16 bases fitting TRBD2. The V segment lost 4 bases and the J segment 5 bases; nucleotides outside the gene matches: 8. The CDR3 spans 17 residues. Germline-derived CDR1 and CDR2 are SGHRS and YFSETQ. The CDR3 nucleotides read TGCGCCAGCAGCGGCGGGACTAGCGGGGGGGCACGCGAGACCCAGTACTTC. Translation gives CASSGGTSGGARETQYF.

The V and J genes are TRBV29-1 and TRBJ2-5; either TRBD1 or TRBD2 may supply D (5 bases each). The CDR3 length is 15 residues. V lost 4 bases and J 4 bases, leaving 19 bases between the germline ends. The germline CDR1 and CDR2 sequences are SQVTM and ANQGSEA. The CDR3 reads CSVGDSYIRGETQYF. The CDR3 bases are TGCAGCGTTGGTGACAGTTACATACGGGGAGAGACCCAGTACTTC.

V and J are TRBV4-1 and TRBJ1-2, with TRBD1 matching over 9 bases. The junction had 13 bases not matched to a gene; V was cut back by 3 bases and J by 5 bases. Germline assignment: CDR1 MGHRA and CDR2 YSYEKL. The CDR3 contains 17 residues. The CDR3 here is CASSQAPNRDRVYGYTF. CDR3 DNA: TGCGCCAGCAGCCAGGCCCCCAATCGGGACAGGGTATATGGCTACACCTTC.

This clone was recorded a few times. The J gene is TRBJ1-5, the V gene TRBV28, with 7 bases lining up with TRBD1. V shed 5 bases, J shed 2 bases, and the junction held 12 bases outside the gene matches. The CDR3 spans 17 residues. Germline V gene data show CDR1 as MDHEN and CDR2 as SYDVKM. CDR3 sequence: CASSPHLGTDGNQPQHF. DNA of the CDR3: TGTGCCAGCAGTCCGCACCTCGGGACAGACGGCAATCAGCCCCAGCATTTT.

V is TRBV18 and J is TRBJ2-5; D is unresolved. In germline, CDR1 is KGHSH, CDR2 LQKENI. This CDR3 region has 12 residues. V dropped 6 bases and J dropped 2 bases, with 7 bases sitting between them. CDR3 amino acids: CASSRSQETQYF. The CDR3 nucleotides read TGTGCCAGCTCTCGTTCACAAGAGACCCAGTACTTC.

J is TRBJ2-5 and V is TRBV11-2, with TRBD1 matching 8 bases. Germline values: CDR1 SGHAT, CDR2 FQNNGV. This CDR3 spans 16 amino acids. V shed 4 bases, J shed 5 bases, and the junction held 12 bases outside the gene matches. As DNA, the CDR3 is TGTGCCAGCAGCTCAATTTCCCCAGGGGGCACGGAGACCCAGTACTTC. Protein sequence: CASSSISPGGTETQYF.

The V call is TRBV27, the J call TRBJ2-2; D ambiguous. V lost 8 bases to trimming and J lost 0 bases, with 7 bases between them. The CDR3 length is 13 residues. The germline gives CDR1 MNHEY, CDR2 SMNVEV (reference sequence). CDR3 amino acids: CASAHTNTGELFF. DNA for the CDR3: TGTGCCAGCGCCCACACGAACACCGGGGAGCTGTTTTTT.

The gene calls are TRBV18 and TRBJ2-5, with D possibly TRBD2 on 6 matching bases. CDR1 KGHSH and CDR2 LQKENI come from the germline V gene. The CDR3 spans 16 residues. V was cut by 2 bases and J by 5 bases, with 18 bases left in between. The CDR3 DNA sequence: TGTGCCAGCTCACCAGGGACTCCCGGGCATTGGGAGACCCAGTACTTC. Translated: CASSPGTPGHWETQYF.

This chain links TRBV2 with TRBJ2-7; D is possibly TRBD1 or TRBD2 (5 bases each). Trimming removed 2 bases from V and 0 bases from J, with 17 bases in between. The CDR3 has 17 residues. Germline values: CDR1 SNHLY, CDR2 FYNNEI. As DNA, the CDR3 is TGTGCCAGCAGTGAATGGGGGTCTGGCTCGAGCTCCTACGAGCAGTACTTC. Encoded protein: CASSEWGSGSSSYEQYF.

In nucleotides, the CDR3 is TGTGCCAGCAGTTTATTCAGAAGTACAACTAATGAAAAACTGTTTTTT. Protein sequence: CASSLFRSTTNEKLFF. The chain has TRBV28 and TRBJ1-4, with D unresolved. The CDR3 loop spans 16 amino acids. The ends were cut back, 1 base at V and 0 bases at J, with 9 bases in the middle. In germline, CDR1 is MDHEN, CDR2 SYDVKM.

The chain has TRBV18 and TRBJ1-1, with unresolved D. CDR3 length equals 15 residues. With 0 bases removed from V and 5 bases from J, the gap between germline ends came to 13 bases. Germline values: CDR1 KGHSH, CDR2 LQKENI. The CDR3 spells CASSPPKGARTEAFF. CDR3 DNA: TGTGCCAGCTCACCACCCAAGGGCGCGAGGACTGAAGCTTTCTTT. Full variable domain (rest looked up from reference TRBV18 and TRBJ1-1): NAGVMQNPRHLVRRRGQEARLRCSPMKGHSHVYWYRQLPEEGLKFMVYLQKENIIDESGMPKERFSAEFPKEGPSILRIQQVVRGDSAAYFCASSPPKGARTEAFFGQGTRLTVV.

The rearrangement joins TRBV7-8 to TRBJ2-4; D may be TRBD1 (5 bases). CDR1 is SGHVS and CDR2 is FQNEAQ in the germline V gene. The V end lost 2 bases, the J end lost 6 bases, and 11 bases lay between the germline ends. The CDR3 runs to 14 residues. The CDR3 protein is CASSLSRVGNIQYF. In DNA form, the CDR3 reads TGTGCCAGCAGCTTATCCAGGGTCGGAAACATTCAGTACTTC. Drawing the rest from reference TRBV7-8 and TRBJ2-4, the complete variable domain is GAGVSQSPRYKVAKRGQDVALRCDPISGHVSLFWYQQALGQGPEFLTYFQNEAQLDKSGLPSDRFFAERPEGSVSTLKIQRTQQEDSAVYLCASSLSRVGNIQYFGAGTRLSVL.

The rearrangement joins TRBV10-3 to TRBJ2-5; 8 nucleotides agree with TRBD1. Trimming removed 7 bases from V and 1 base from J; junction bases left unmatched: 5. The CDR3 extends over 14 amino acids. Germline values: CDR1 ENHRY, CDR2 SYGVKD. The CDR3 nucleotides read TGTGCCATCATGCCAGGGGGCGGCCAAGAGACCCAGTACTTC. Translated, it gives CAIMPGGGQETQYF.

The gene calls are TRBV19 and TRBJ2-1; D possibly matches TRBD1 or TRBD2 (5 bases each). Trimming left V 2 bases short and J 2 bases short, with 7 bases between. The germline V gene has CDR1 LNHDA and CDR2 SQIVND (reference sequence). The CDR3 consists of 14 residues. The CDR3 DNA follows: TGTGCCAGTAGTATATTGGGGGCCTACAATGAGCAGTTCTTC. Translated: CASSILGAYNEQFF.

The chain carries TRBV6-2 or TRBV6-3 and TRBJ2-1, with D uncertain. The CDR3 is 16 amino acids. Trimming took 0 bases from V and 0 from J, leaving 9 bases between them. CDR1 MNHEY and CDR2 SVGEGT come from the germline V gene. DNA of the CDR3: TGTGCCAGCAGTTACTCGGCTAGTCGCTCCTACAATGAGCAGTTCTTC. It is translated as CASSYSASRSYNEQFF.

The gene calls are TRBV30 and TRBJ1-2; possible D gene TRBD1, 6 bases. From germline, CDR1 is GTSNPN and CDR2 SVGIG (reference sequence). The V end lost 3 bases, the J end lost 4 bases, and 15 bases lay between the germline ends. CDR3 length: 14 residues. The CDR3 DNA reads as TGTGCCTGGAGCCCCTGGGGGCTCGGCTATGGCTACACCTTC. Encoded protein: CAWSPWGLGYGYTF.

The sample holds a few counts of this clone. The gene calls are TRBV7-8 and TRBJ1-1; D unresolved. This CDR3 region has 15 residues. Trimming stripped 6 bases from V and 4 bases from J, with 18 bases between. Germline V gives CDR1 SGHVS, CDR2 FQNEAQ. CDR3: CASRSRLGVGTEAFF. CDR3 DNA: TGTGCCAGCAGATCACGGCTGGGCGTGGGCACTGAAGCTTTCTTT. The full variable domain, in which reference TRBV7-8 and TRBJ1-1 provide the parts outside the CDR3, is GAGVSQSPRYKVAKRGQDVALRCDPISGHVSLFWYQQALGQGPEFLTYFQNEAQLDKSGLPSDRFFAERPEGSVSTLKIQRTQQEDSAVYLCASRSRLGVGTEAFFGQGTRLTVV.

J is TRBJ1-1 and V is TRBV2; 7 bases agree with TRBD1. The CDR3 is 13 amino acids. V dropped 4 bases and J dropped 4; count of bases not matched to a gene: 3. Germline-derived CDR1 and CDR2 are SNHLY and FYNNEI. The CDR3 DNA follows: TGTGCCAGCAGTGGACAGGGACGCACTGAAGCTTTCTTT. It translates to CASSGQGRTEAFF.

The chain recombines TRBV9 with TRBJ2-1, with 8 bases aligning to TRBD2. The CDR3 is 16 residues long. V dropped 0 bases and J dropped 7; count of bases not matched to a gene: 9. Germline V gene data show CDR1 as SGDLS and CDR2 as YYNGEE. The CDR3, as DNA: TGTGCCAGCAGCGTAGCCCCCGGGGGGGGTTGGAATGAGCAGTTCTTC. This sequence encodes CASSVAPGGGWNEQFF.

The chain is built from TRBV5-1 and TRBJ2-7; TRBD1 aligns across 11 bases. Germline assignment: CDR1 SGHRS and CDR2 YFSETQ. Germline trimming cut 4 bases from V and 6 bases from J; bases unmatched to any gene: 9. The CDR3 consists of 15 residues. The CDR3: CASSIPGQGVGEQYF. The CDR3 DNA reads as TGCGCCAGCAGCATTCCGGGACAGGGGGTAGGCGAGCAGTACTTC.

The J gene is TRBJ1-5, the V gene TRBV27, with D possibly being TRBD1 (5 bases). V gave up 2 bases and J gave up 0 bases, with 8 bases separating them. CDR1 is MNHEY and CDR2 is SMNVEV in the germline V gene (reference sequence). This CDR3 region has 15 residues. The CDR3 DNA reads TGTGCCAGCAGTTTAGACAGTTTTAGCAATCAGCCCCAGCATTTT. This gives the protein CASSLDSFSNQPQHF.

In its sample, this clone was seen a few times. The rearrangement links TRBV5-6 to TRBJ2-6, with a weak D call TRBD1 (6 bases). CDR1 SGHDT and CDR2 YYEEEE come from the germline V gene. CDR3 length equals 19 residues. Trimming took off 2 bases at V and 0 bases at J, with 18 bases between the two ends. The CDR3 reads CASSLTTGKEFSGANVLTF. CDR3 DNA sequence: TGTGCCAGCAGCTTAACCACAGGGAAGGAATTCTCTGGGGCCAACGTCCTGACTTTC.

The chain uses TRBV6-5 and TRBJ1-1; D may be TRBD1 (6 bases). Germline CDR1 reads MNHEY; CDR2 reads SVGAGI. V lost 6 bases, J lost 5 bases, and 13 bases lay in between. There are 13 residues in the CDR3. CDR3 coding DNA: TGTGCCAGCAGCTCGGGGGCGCGAACTGAAGCTTTCTTT. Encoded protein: CASSSGARTEAFF.

CDR3 DNA sequence: TGTGCCAGCAGTGAAAGGGACCTTACTGAAGCTTTCTTT. Amino acid sequence: CASSERDLTEAFF. The rearrangement links TRBV6-1 to TRBJ1-1; perhaps TRBD1 as D (5 bases). Per germline, CDR1 MNHNS and CDR2 SASEGT. This CDR3 has 13 residues. V gave up 2 bases and J gave up 5 bases, with 9 bases separating them.

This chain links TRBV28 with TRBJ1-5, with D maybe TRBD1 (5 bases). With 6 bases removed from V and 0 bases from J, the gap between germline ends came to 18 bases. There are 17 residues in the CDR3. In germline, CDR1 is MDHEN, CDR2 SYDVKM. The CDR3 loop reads CASSTYRGGYSNQPQHF. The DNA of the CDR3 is TGTGCCAGCAGCACATACCGTGGGGGTTATAGCAATCAGCCCCAGCATTTT.